Sequencing of this T cell receptor (beta chain) was carried out in a study of blood T cell repertoires in COVID-19. Study context: Researchers got acute and convalescent COVID-19 samples from the United States, Italy and Spain. T cells, B-cell-depleted T cells, or PBMCs provided the cDNA or gDNA that served as material.

The ends were cut back, 0 bases at V and 2 bases at J, with 8 bases in the middle. The germline V gene has CDR1 SGDLS and CDR2 YYNGEE. The CDR3 loop spans 14 amino acids. Authors' methods: Reference gene primer amplification yielded estimated nucleated cell counts. Clones were read by immunoSEQ multiplex PCR, and TCRdb kept only the in-frame ones, dropping some. The V and J calls and the clone size are those of that table, but D and trimming were determined from the DNA. The sample includes tens of thousands of clones, roughly 80% of them seen just once. The specimen sequenced was peripheral blood. J is TRBJ1-2 and V is TRBV9; the D is unclear. This receptor was obtained from a human donor in a cohort sampled during active COVID-19. CDR3 in DNA: TGTGCCAGCAGCGTAGAGTCCGGGAACTATGGCTACACCTTC. It yields the protein CASSVESGNYGYTF. The full variable domain, in which reference TRBV9 and TRBJ1-2 provide the parts outside the CDR3, is DSGVTQTPKHLITATGQRVTLRCSPRSGDLSVYWYQQSLDQGLQFLIQYYNGEERAKGNILERFSAQQFPDLHSELNLSSLELGDSALYFCASSVESGNYGYTFGSGTRLTVV.